What follows are 22 T cell receptor beta chains derived from one specimen sequenced in a study of memory CD4+ T cells and cytomegalovirus serostatus. Sequencing was performed with immunoSEQ multiplex PCR; in TCRdb, only in-frame clones are kept and a portion is missing. The repertoire holds some 27,000 clones, with approximately 71% as singletons. The sort gate was single viable CD3+CD4+CD8-CD45RO+ cells for memory CD4+ T cells. The sequencing sample was made of memory CD4+ T cells from blood. These receptors all come from an adult in good health and CMV-seronegative.

The chain links TRBV4-2 to TRBJ1-2; TRBD1 matches at 12 bases. This CDR3 spans 16 amino acids. Trimming cost V 5 bases and J 4 bases; bases outside gene matches: 8. Germline values: CDR1 LGHNA, CDR2 YNFKEQ. The CDR3 region has the DNA TGTGCCAGCAGCTTTTCGGGACAGGGGGCTCGCTATGGCTACACCTTC. Translated: CASSFSGQGARYGYTF.

The chain carries TRBV7-2 and TRBJ2-3, with 9 bases fitting TRBD1. V shed 5 bases and J 5 bases; nucleotides not matched to a gene: 11. The CDR3 contains 16 residues. Germline V gene lookup returns CDR1 SGHTA and CDR2 FQGNSA. CDR3 in amino acids: CASSPGRGQGIDTQYF. CDR3 coding DNA: TGTGCCAGCAGCCCTGGGCGCGGACAGGGGATAGATACGCAGTATTTT.

The chain employs TRBV19 and TRBJ2-7; TRBD1 or TRBD2 may be the D gene (5 bases each). Germline V gene data show CDR1 as LNHDA and CDR2 as SQIVND (reference sequence). The CDR3 is made up of 15 amino acids. The V gene lost 5 bases and the J gene lost 0 bases, with 14 bases spanning the gap. The DNA for the CDR3 is TGTGCCAGTAGTCCCCGGGGCGTTGCCTCCTACGAGCAGTACTTC. Its translation is CASSPRGVASYEQYF.

V is TRBV6-6 and J is TRBJ1-5; D remains unclear. Germline V lookup: CDR1 MNHNY, CDR2 SVGAGI (reference sequence). The CDR3 is 12 residues long. Between the trimmed V and J ends, which lost 2 bases and 7 bases, there was a span of 6 bases. The DNA for the CDR3 is TGTGCCAGCAGTTACGGGCAGCAGCCCCAGCATTTT. Translating it yields CASSYGQQPQHF.

J is TRBJ1-3 and V is TRBV6-5; 9 nucleotides line up with TRBD1. Germline V gene data show CDR1 as MNHEY and CDR2 as SVGAGI. J lost 5 bases, V lost 5 bases, and 7 bases had no gene match. The CDR3 runs to 15 residues. Here the CDR3 DNA reads TGTGCCAGCAGTAACGACAGGGGGGCAAGAAACACCATATATTTT. Translation gives CASSNDRGARNTIYF.

The chain links TRBV30 to TRBJ1-1, with 10 bases fitting TRBD1. This CDR3 is built from 14 residues. Germline CDR1 is GTSNPN and CDR2 is SVGIG (reference sequence). J was trimmed by 6 bases and V by 3 bases; bases with no gene match: 7. As DNA, the CDR3 is TGTGCCTGGAGCGCCCTTGGACAGGGGGCTGAAGCTTTCTTT. Translation gives CAWSALGQGAEAFF.

In this sample, this clone turned up once. The V gene is TRBV7-6, the J gene TRBJ2-7; the D gene is possibly TRBD1 (7 bases). Per the germline V gene, CDR1 is SGHVS and CDR2 is FNYEAQ. This CDR3 comprises 13 residues. Trimming left V 5 bases short and J 6 bases short, with 14 bases between. This CDR3 is CASSRGRTGEQYF. Written as DNA, the CDR3 is TGTGCCAGCAGCAGAGGGAGGACAGGCGAGCAGTACTTC.

The CDR3 DNA follows: TGTGCCAGCACCCCCGGTGAGGGTGGCTATGGCTACACCTTC. It translates to CASTPGEGGYGYTF. The chain links TRBV6-1 to TRBJ1-2; D remains ambiguous. The V end was cut by 7 bases, the J end by 4 bases, with 16 bases between. The CDR3 spans 14 residues. The germline V gene has CDR1 MNHNS and CDR2 SASEGT.

In its sample, this clone was seen once. The rearrangement uses TRBV5-1 and TRBJ2-3; D is perhaps TRBD1 (6 bases). This CDR3 has 17 amino acids. Trimming removed 0 bases at V and 1 base at J, with 15 bases between. Per the germline V gene, CDR1 is SGHRS and CDR2 is YFSETQ. Here the CDR3 reads CASSLAGGYRGTDTQYF. Here the CDR3 DNA reads TGCGCCAGCAGCTTGGCCGGTGGATACAGGGGCACAGATACGCAGTATTTT.

This clone was seen more than once but under ten times. The rearrangement links TRBV19 to TRBJ2-5, with unresolved D. This CDR3 contains 13 residues. The V gene's germline CDR1 is LNHDA and CDR2 SQIVND (reference sequence). The V end lost 4 bases, the J end lost 3 bases, and 9 bases lay between the germline ends. This CDR3 reads CASSTAGKETQYF. The CDR3 region has the DNA TGTGCCAGTAGTACTGCAGGAAAAGAGACCCAGTACTTC.

V and J are TRBV4-3 and TRBJ2-3; the D is unclear. Germline loops: CDR1 LGHNA, CDR2 YSLEER. V lost 0 bases to trimming and J lost 2 bases, with 3 bases between them. This CDR3 is built from 13 residues. The CDR3 sequence: CASSQEYTDTQYF. The CDR3 bases are TGCGCCAGCAGCCAAGAGTACACAGATACGCAGTATTTT.

This chain connects TRBV4-3 to TRBJ2-1, with D hard to call. CDR3 length: 14 residues. CDR1 is LGHNA, CDR2 YSLEER, per germline. Trimming shortened V by 1 base and J by 3 bases, and 7 bases separated the two germline ends. The CDR3, as DNA: TGCGCCAGCAGCCAAGCGGAACTCTACAATGAGCAGTTCTTC. Protein: CASSQAELYNEQFF.

The J gene is TRBJ1-1, the V gene TRBV4-3; D may be TRBD1 (5 bases). The CDR3 contains 15 residues. Germline CDR1 LGHNA, CDR2 YSLEER. V was cut by 0 bases and J by 4 bases, with 12 bases left in between. CDR3 bases: TGCGCCAGCAGCCAAGAGGCCCGGGGGAGCACTGAAGCTTTCTTT. This translates into CASSQEARGSTEAFF.

The V call is TRBV30, the J call TRBJ2-1; weak D call: TRBD2 (6 bases). V was cut by 2 bases and J by 6 bases, with 11 bases left in between. Per germline, CDR1 GTSNPN and CDR2 SVGIG (reference sequence). This CDR3 is 13 amino acids long. CDR3 nucleotide sequence: TGTGCCTGGAGTCGCCAGGGAGGCAATGAGCAGTTCTTC. Protein product: CAWSRQGGNEQFF.

The rearrangement links TRBV7-6 to TRBJ2-3; 11 nucleotides match TRBD2. J was trimmed by 4 bases and V by 3 bases; bases with no gene match: 3. The CDR3 length is 15 residues. Germline V gives CDR1 SGHVS, CDR2 FNYEAQ. CDR3 sequence reads: CASSLTSGTADTQYF. In DNA form, the CDR3 reads TGTGCCAGCAGCTTGACTAGCGGGACCGCAGATACGCAGTATTTT.

The chain recombines TRBV15 with TRBJ2-6, with 10 positions matching TRBD1. CDR3 length: 17 residues. V was clipped by 5 bases and J by 2 bases; unmatched bases: 6. The germline CDR1 and CDR2 sequences are LNHNV and YYDKDF (reference sequence). CDR3 loop: CATSQTGGKAGANVLTF. CDR3 coding DNA: TGTGCCACCAGCCAGACAGGGGGCAAGGCTGGGGCCAACGTCCTGACTTTC.

The chain has TRBV6-5 and TRBJ1-4, with 9 nucleotides matching TRBD1. The germline V gene encodes CDR1 MNHEY and CDR2 SVGAGI. The CDR3 totals 14 residues. The V and J ends lost 5 bases and 7 bases, in that order; junction bases with no gene match: 5. In DNA, the CDR3 is TGTGCCAGCAGTATTGGACAGGGGCTTGAAAAACTGTTTTTT. This translates into CASSIGQGLEKLFF.

This clone was recorded once. The chain employs TRBV6-1 and TRBJ2-2; 9 bases fit TRBD2. The CDR3 has 15 residues. Germline-derived CDR1 and CDR2 are MNHNS and SASEGT. The ends lost 9 bases at V and 0 bases at J; junction bases unmatched: 5. The CDR3 reads CASPRLAANTGELFF. The CDR3 DNA reads as TGTGCCAGTCCACGACTAGCGGCGAACACCGGGGAGCTGTTTTTT.

This sequence joins TRBV19 and TRBJ2-5; D is perhaps TRBD1 or TRBD2 (6 bases each). CDR3 length: 13 residues. From germline, CDR1 is LNHDA and CDR2 SQIVND (reference sequence). Trimming pared 7 bases from V and 3 bases from J, leaving 12 bases between. Here the CDR3 DNA reads TGTGCCAGTAAACGGGGGCCAGAAGAGACCCAGTACTTC. This translates into CASKRGPEETQYF.

The chain uses TRBV7-5 and TRBJ2-3; the table names TRBD2, a call not compared with the DNA. TRBV7-5 is a recognized pseudogene. This CDR3 spans 14 amino acids. The CDR3 DNA is TGTGCCAGAAGCTGCCGGGATCCCACAGATACGCAGTATTTT. The encoded protein is CARSCRDPTDTQYF.

This clone was counted between two and nine times. The J gene is TRBJ1-2, the V gene TRBV12-5; 7 bases align to TRBD1. The CDR3 sequence is 15 residues long. CDR1 is LGHNT and CDR2 is FRNRAP in the germline V gene. V shed 1 base, J shed 0 bases, and the junction held 2 bases outside the gene matches. The CDR3 loop reads CASGLGDSANYGYTF. In DNA form, the CDR3 reads TGTGCTAGTGGTTTGGGGGACAGTGCTAACTATGGCTACACCTTC.

This clone showed up just a few times. The genes are TRBV4-3 and TRBJ1-2, with D hard to call. Germline lookup yields CDR1 LGHNA and CDR2 YSLEER. CDR3 length equals 12 residues. Trimming pared 3 bases from V and 7 bases from J, leaving 9 bases between. The CDR3 nucleotides read TGCGCCAGCAGCCACGAGAGGCTTGGCTACACCTTC. Encoded protein: CASSHERLGYTF.